Included here is one T cell receptor beta chain sequence, with context. The CDR3 is 17 amino acids. V was trimmed by 1 base and J by 1 base, leaving 16 bases between them. Germline loops: CDR1 SGHAT, CDR2 FQNNGV. These data are taken from a study of shared clonotypes between healthy human individuals. Here immunoSEQ multiplex PCR was the method, and the copy in TCRdb shows in-frame clones only, minus some. The sample holds some 980,000 clones, 76% seen once. The chain couples TRBV11-2 to TRBJ2-5, with a possible D match to TRBD1 (5 bases). The source is a man between 18 and 29 years old in good health. Material for sequencing was memory CD4+ T cells sorted from blood. Described subset: CD45RA-negative fraction. CDR3 sequence reads: CASSLVLTAAIQETQYF. The CDR3 DNA follows: TGTGCCAGCAGCTTAGTACTGACAGCCGCCATCCAAGAGACCCAGTACTTC. The entire variable domain, with the rest obtained from reference TRBV11-2 and TRBJ2-5, is as follows: EAGVAQSPRYKIIEKRQSVAFWCNPISGHATLYWYQQILGQGPKLLIQFQNNGVVDDSQLPKDRFSAERLKGVDSTLKIQPAKLEDSAVYLCASSLVLTAAIQETQYFGPGTRLLVL.